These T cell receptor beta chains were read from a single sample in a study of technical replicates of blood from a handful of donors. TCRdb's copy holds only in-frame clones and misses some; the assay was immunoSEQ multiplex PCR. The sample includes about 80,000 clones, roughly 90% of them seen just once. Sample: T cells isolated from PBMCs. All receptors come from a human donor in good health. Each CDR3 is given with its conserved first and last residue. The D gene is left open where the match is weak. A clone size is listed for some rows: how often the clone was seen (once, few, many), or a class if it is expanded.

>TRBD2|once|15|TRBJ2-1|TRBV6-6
TGTGCCAGCTGGCCGACTAGCGGGGCTTACAATGAGCAGTTCTTC
CASWPTSGAYNEQFF
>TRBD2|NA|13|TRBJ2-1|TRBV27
TGTGCCAGCAACCGTAGCGGGAGGGGTGAGCAGTTCTTC
CASNRSGRGEQFF
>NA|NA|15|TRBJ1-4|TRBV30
TGTGCCTGGAGTGCTCAGGGAACCCTCAATGAAAAACTGTTTTTT
CAWSAQGTLNEKLFF
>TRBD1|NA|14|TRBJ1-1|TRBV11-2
TGTGCCAGCACCTTATGGGACAGAAACACTGAAGCTTTCTTT
CASTLWDRNTEAFF
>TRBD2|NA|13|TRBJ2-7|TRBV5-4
TGTGCCAGCATGGCTAGCGGGAAGTACGAGCAGTACTTC
CASMASGKYEQYF
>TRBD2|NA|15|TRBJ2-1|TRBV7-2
TGTGCCAGCAGCTTCAGGTGGACTAGCGGGAATGAGCAGTTCTTC
CASSFRWTSGNEQFF
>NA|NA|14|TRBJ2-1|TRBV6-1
TGTGCCAGCAGTCTGCGACAGTCACAACCTGAGCAGTTCTTC
CASSLRQSQPEQFF
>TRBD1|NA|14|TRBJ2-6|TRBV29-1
TGCAGCGTTGGACAGGGGGCCGGGGCCAACGTCCTGACTTTC
CSVGQGAGANVLTF
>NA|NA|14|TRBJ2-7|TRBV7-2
TGTGCCAGCAGCTTAGGAGCAGGGGACTACGAGCAGTACTTC
CASSLGAGDYEQYF
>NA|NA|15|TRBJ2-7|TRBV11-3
TGTGCCAGCAGCTTAGGATGGGACAATTCCTACGAGCAGTACTTC
CASSLGWDNSYEQYF
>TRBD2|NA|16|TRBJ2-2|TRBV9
TGTGCCAGCAGCGGGAGCGGGAGGGCCTATGCCGGGGAGCTGTTTTTT
CASSGSGRAYAGELFF
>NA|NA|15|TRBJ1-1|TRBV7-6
TGTGCCAGCAGCCCAACACAGGGCACGAACACTGAAGCTTTCTTT
CASSPTQGTNTEAFF
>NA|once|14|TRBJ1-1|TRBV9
TGTGCCAGCAGCGGCGGGGCGGAAAACACTGAAGCTTTCTTT
CASSGGAENTEAFF
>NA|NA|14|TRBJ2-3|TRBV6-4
TGTGCCAGCAGTGTTTCAGGGGGCACAGATACGCAGTATTTT
CASSVSGGTDTQYF
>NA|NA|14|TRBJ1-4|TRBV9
TGTGCCAGCAGCCCCAGGACAACTAATGAAAAACTGTTTTTT
CASSPRTTNEKLFF
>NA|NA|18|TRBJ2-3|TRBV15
TGTGCCACCAGCAGAGATCGGAGGTTTGGCGGGAACACAGATACGCAGTATTTT
CATSRDRRFGGNTDTQYF
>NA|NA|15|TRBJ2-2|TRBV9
TGTGCCAGCAGCGCAGCGAGGAGGGACACCGGGGAGCTGTTTTTT
CASSAARRDTGELFF
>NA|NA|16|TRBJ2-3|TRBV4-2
TGTGCCAGCAGCCAAGATATGCCTAGCGGCACAGATACGCAGTATTTT
CASSQDMPSGTDTQYF
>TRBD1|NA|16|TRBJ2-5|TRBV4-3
TGCGCCAGCAGCCAAGCAGGGACAGAGTATAAAGAGACCCAGTACTTC
CASSQAGTEYKETQYF
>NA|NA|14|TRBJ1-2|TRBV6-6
TGTGCCAGCAGTTACTCGATACAGAACTATGGCTACACCTTC
CASSYSIQNYGYTF
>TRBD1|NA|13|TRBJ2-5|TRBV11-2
TGTGCCAGCAGAGGGACAGCCCAAGAGACCCAGTACTTC
CASRGTAQETQYF
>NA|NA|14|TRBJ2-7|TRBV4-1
TGCGCCAGCAGCCCGTTCAGGGGACCCTACGAGCAGTACTTC
CASSPFRGPYEQYF
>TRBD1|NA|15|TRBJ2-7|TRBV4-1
TGCGCCAGCAGCCAAGAACGGGACAGGAACTACGAGCAGTACTTC
CASSQERDRNYEQYF
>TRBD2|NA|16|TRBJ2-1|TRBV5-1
TGCGCCAGCAGTATTGGACTAGCGGGGACCTACAATGAGCAGTTCTTC
CASSIGLAGTYNEQFF
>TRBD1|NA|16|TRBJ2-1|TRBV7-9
TGTGCCAGCAGCCCATGGACAGGGGGCAGCTACAATGAGCAGTTCTTC
CASSPWTGGSYNEQFF
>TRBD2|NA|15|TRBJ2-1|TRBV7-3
TGTGCCAGCAGCGGGGGACTAGCGCTTTACAATGAGCAGTTCTTC
CASSGGLALYNEQFF
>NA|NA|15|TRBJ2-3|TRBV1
TGCACCAGCAGCCAAGCGTGTCGGGAGGGGGATACGCAGTATTTT
CTSSQACREGDTQYF
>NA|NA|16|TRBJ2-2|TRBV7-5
TGTGTCAGAAGCTTAGGGGGGGTTAAGAACACCGGGGAGCTGTTTTTT
CVRSLGGVKNTGELFF
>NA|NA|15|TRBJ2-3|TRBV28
TGTGCCAGCAGTCCCCAAGGGGGTGGAACAGATACGCAGTATTTT
CASSPQGGGTDTQYF
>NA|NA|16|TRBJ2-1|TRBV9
TGTGCCAGCAGCGCGATCCTGGGGAGCTCCTACAATGAGCAGTTCTTC
CASSAILGSSYNEQFF